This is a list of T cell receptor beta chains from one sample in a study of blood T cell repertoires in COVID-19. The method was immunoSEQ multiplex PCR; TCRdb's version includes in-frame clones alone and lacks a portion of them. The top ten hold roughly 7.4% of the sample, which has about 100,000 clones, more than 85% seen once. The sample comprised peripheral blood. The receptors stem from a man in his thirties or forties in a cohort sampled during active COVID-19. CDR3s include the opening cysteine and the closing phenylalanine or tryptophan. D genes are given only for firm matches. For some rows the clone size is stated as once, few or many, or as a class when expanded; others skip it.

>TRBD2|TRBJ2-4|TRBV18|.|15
CASSPNRGDGNIQYF
TGTGCCAGCTCACCGAACCGGGGGGATGGAAACATTCAGTACTTC
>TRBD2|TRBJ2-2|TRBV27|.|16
CASSLVAGANTGELFF
TGTGCCAGCAGTTTGGTAGCGGGGGCGAACACCGGGGAGCTGTTTTTT
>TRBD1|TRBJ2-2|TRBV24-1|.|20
CATSGPRQGKDHSRAGELFF
TGTGCCACCAGTGGCCCAAGACAGGGCAAGGATCATTCTAGAGCCGGGGAGCTGTTTTTT
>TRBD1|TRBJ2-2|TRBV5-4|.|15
CASSLTGVNTGELFF
TGTGCCAGCAGCTTGACAGGGGTGAACACCGGGGAGCTGTTTTTT
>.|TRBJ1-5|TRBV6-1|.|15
CASSENGMSNQPQHF
TGTGCCAGCAGTGAAAACGGGATGAGCAATCAGCCCCAGCATTTT
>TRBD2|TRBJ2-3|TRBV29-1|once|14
CSVGGGRGTDTQYF
TGCAGCGTTGGGGGGGGTCGCGGCACAGATACGCAGTATTTT
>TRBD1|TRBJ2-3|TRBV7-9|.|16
CASSFRQGGPTDTQYF
TGTGCCAGCAGCTTTCGACAGGGTGGGCCCACAGATACGCAGTATTTT
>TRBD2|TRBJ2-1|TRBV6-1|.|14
CASSDRGAYNEQFF
TGTGCCAGCAGTGACCGGGGGGCCTACAATGAGCAGTTCTTC
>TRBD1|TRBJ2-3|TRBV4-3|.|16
CASSLDDRDRTDTQYF
TGCGCCAGCAGCCTAGATGACAGGGACCGCACAGATACGCAGTATTTT
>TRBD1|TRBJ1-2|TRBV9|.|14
CASSPQGDNYGYTF
TGTGCCAGCAGCCCTCAGGGGGATAACTATGGCTACACCTTC
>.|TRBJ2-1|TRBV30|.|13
CAWDGSSYNEQFF
TGTGCCTGGGACGGGAGCTCCTACAATGAGCAGTTCTTC
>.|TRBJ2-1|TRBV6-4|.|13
CASTPSRGCEQFF
TGTGCCAGCACTCCCTCGAGAGGGTGTGAGCAGTTCTTC
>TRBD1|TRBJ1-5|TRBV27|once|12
CATGTGNQPQHF
TGTGCCACCGGGACAGGGAATCAGCCCCAGCATTTT
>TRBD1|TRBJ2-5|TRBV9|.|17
CASSEARTGKTGETQYF
TGTGCCAGCAGCGAGGCAAGGACAGGGAAGACCGGAGAGACCCAGTACTTC
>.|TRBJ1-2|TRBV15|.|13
CATSRGADYGYTF
TGTGCCACCAGCAGGGGCGCAGACTATGGCTACACCTTC
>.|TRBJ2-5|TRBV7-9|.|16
CASSLEGARIRETQYF
TGTGCCAGCAGCTTAGAGGGAGCGCGAATTCGGGAGACCCAGTACTTC
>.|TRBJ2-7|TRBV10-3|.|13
CAISDGRSYEQYF
TGTGCCATCAGTGACGGCAGGTCCTACGAGCAGTACTTC
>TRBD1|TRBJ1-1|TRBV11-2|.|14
CASSPTGANTEAFF
TGTGCCAGCAGCCCGACAGGGGCGAACACTGAAGCTTTCTTT
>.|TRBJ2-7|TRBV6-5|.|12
CASSTSQGSRYF
TGTGCCAGCAGTACCAGCCAGGGGTCGCGGTACTTC
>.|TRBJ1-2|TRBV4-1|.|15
CASSQDSTATYGYTF
TGCGCCAGCAGCCAAGATAGTACAGCAACCTATGGCTACACCTTC
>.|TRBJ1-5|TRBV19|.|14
CASSQGYSNQPQHF
TGTGCCAGTAGTCAGGGTTATAGCAATCAGCCCCAGCATTTT
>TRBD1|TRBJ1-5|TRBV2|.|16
CASSKGTGGINQPQHF
TGTGCCAGCAGCAAAGGGACAGGGGGTATCAATCAGCCCCAGCATTTT